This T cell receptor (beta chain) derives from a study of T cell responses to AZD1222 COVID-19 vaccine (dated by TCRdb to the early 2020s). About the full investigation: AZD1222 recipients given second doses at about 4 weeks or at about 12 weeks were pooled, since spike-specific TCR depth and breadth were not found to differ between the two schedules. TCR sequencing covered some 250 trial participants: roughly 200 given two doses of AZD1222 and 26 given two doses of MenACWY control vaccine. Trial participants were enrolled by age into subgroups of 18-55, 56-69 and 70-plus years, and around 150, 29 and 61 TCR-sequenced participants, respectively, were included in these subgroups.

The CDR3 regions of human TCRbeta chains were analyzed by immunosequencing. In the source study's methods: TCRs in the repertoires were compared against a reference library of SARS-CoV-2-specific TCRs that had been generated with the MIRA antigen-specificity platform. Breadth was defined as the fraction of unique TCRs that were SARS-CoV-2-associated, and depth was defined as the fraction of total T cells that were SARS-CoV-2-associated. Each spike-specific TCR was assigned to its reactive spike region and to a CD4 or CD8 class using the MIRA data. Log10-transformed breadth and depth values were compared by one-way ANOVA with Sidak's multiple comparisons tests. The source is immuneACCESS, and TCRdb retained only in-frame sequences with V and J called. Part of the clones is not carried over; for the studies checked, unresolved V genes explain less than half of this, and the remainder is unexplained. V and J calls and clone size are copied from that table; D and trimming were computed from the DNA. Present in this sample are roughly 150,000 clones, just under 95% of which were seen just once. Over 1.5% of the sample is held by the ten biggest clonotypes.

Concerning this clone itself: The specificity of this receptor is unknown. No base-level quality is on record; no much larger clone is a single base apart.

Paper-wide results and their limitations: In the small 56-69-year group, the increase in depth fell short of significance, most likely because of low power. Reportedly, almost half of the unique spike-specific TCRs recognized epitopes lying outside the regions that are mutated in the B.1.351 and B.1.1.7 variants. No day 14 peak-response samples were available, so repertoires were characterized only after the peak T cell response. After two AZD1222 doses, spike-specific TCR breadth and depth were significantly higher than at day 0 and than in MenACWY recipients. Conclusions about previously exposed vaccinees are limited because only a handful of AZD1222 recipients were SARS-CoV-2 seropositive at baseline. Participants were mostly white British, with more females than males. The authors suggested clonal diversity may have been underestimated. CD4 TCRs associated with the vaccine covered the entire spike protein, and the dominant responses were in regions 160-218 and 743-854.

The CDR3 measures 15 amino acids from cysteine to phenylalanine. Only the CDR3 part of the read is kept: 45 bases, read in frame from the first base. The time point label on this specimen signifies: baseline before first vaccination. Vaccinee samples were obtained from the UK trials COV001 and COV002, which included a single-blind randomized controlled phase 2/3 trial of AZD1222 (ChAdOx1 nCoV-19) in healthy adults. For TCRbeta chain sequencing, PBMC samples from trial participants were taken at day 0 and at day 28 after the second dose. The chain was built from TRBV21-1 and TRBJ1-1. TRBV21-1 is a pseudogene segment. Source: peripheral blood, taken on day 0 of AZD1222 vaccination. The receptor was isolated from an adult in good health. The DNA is TGTGCCAGCAGCGGACGGAGAGGGATGACCACTGAAGCTTTCTTT. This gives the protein CASSGRRGMTTEAFF.